This T cell receptor beta chain derives from a study of beta chain features in type 1 diabetes. Study as a whole: Analysis included around 110,000,000 sorted cells drawn from all samples. Notes on the study in general: Sequencing the cDNA could make cells with high TCR expression show up more than they should.

Every single donor gave one heparinised blood draw, and these averaged around 110 mL. Every bit of the isolated RNA underwent reverse transcription, so sequencing read expressed TCRB transcripts. Using immunoSEQ multiplex PCR, the repertoire was profiled, and TCRdb retains in-frame clones only, with some absent. The repertoire holds under 450,000 clones, with about 14% as singletons. Germline trimming cut 5 bases from V and 6 bases from J; bases unmatched to any gene: 10. The CDR3 covers 15 residues. Germline assignment: CDR1 SEHNR and CDR2 FQNEAQ (reference sequence). In regard to this clone: Antigen unknown.

Sample: naive CD4+ T cells from blood. This sequence was found in a woman between 18 and 29 years old in good health. The rearrangement links TRBV7-9 to TRBJ2-7; TRBD2 agrees at 10 bases. CDR3 region: CASSLTGTSVVEQYF. The CDR3 DNA sequence: TGTGCCAGCAGCCTCACCGGGACTAGCGTAGTCGAGCAGTACTTC.